One and the same sample provided the 25 T cell receptor beta chains below, sequenced in a study of beta chain features in type 1 diabetes. Sequencing targeted expressed TCRB transcripts, as all isolated RNA had been reverse transcribed. Data came from immunoSEQ multiplex PCR; TCRdb stores just in-frame clones and leaves some out. The profile covers approximately 170,000 clones, with approximately 8.4% appearing a single time and 2.3% taken by the ten largest. The sample taken for sequencing was central memory CD4+ T cells from blood. These receptors came from a woman under 30 in good health.

V and J are TRBV5-6 and TRBJ1-1, with TRBD1 identical over 9 bases. The CDR3 is 18 amino acids. The germline CDR1 and CDR2 sequences are SGHDT and YYEEEE. With 4 bases clipped from V and 4 bases from J, the junction kept 17 bases outside the gene matches. This CDR3 reads CASSPTGQGRGRGTEAFF. The CDR3, as DNA: TGTGCCAGCAGCCCTACGGGACAGGGAAGAGGACGGGGCACTGAAGCTTTCTTT.

This clone appeared a few times. V is TRBV12-5 and J is TRBJ1-1; tentative D call: TRBD1 (5 bases). Trimming shortened V by 0 bases and J by 3 bases, and 11 bases separated the two germline ends. Looked up from germline, CDR1 is LGHNT and CDR2 is FRNRAP. The CDR3 runs to 15 residues. Here the CDR3 DNA reads TGTGCTAGTGGTTTGGTACCCGGGGGAGACACTGAAGCTTTCTTT. Its translation: CASGLVPGGDTEAFF.

This clone has just a few counts. The chain carries TRBV4-2 and TRBJ2-7, with D tentatively TRBD2 (6 bases). Germline V gene sequence: CDR1 LGHNA, CDR2 YNFKEQ. Trimming pared 0 bases from V and 3 bases from J, leaving 12 bases between. This CDR3 has 15 amino acids. The CDR3 loop is CASSQEREGIYEQYF. Here the CDR3 DNA reads TGTGCCAGCAGCCAAGAGCGGGAAGGGATCTACGAGCAGTACTTC.

This clone has just a few counts. The chain carries TRBV2 and TRBJ1-1, with no clear D. V was clipped by 2 bases and J by 8 bases, with 9 bases between them. Germline V lookup: CDR1 SNHLY, CDR2 FYNNEI. This CDR3 has 12 residues. For the CDR3, the DNA is TGTGCCAGCAGTGAACAGAGGGTGGAAGCTTTCTTT. It translates to CASSEQRVEAFF. Using reference TRBV2 and TRBJ1-1 for the parts outside the CDR3, the full variable domain is EPEVTQTPSHQVTQMGQEVILRCVPISNHLYFYWYRQILGQKVEFLVSFYNNEISEKSEIFDDQFSVERPDGSNFTLKIRSTKLEDSAMYFCASSEQRVEAFFGQGTRLTVV.

This clone was observed a few times. The genes are TRBV6-1 and TRBJ2-1, with a weak D call TRBD2 (6 bases). The CDR3 spans 14 residues. The germline V gene has CDR1 MNHNS and CDR2 SASEGT. V shed 0 bases and J shed 7 bases, with 10 bases lying between them. The CDR3 DNA follows: TGTGCCAGCAGTGAAGCGACTGCGGGGAATGAGCAGTTCTTC. Residues: CASSEATAGNEQFF.

A few counts support this clone. The gene calls are TRBV9 and TRBJ2-7, with a possible D match to TRBD2 (7 bases). This CDR3 comprises 13 residues. Between the trimmed V and J ends, which lost 2 bases and 7 bases, there was a span of 13 bases. The V gene's germline CDR1 is SGDLS and CDR2 YYNGEE. The CDR3 here is CASSVGGAKEQYF. The CDR3, as DNA: TGTGCCAGCAGCGTTGGGGGGGCTAAGGAGCAGTACTTC.

V is TRBV11-2 and J is TRBJ1-5; 9 nucleotides agree with TRBD1. The trim removed 4 bases at V and 1 base at J, leaving 2 bases unmatched. The CDR3 consists of 15 residues. Germline CDR1 SGHAT, CDR2 FQNNGV. CDR3 sequence (DNA): TGTGCCAGCAGCTACGGGACAGGGAGCAATCAGCCCCAGCATTTT. Translation: CASSYGTGSNQPQHF.

The V call is TRBV7-8, the J call TRBJ2-7; TRBD1 matches 9 bases. V trimming: 7 bases; J trimming: 1 base; junction bases outside the gene matches: 5. The V gene's germline CDR1 is SGHVS and CDR2 FQNEAQ. This CDR3 comprises 14 residues. The CDR3 coding sequence is TGTGCCAGCATGGAACAGGGGGCGTCCTACGAGCAGTACTTC. Protein product: CASMEQGASYEQYF. Variable domain in full (rest from reference TRBV7-8 and TRBJ2-7): GAGVSQSPRYKVAKRGQDVALRCDPISGHVSLFWYQQALGQGPEFLTYFQNEAQLDKSGLPSDRFFAERPEGSVSTLKIQRTQQEDSAVYLCASMEQGASYEQYFGPGTRLTVT.

The chain has TRBV5-5 and TRBJ2-2; 7 bases match TRBD2. Trimming at V came to 0 bases and at J to 6 bases, leaving 2 bases not matched to a gene. CDR3 length equals 14 residues. Germline V gene data show CDR1 as SGHKS and CDR2 as YYEKEE (reference sequence). DNA of the CDR3: TGTGCCAGCAGCTTGGGCGGGGGAGCCGGGGAGCTGTTTTTT. This encodes CASSLGGGAGELFF.

The chain is built from TRBV9 and TRBJ1-4; D call uncertain. The CDR3 spans 13 residues. V shed 5 bases and J shed 15 bases, with 20 bases lying between them. Germline loops: CDR1 SGDLS, CDR2 YYNGEE. The CDR3 sequence: CASRPNEETPLFF. The CDR3 DNA reads TGTGCCAGCAGACCAAATGAGGAAACGCCTTTGTTTTTT.

This clone was detected only a few times. This sequence joins TRBV10-3 and TRBJ2-5; no firm D call. CDR3 size: 15 residues. Trimming shortened V by 0 bases and J by 4 bases, and 12 bases separated the two germline ends. CDR1 is ENHRY, CDR2 SYGVKD, per germline. The CDR3 coding sequence is TGTGCCATCAGTGAGTCGACCAGGTTGGGAGAGACCCAGTACTTC. This sequence encodes CAISESTRLGETQYF.

This clone came up a few times. The gene calls are TRBV9 and TRBJ2-6, with TRBD1 matching 7 bases. The length of the CDR3 is 18 residues. The germline V gene has CDR1 SGDLS and CDR2 YYNGEE. Trimming cost V 2 bases and J 0 bases; bases outside gene matches: 8. In DNA form, the CDR3 reads TGTGCCAGCAGCGTTGACAGGGAGAAGCGCTCTGGGGCCAACGTCCTGACTTTC. The encoded protein is CASSVDREKRSGANVLTF.

V gene TRBV4-3 combines with J gene TRBJ2-2, with 9 bases that match TRBD2. With 6 bases clipped from V and 2 bases from J, the junction kept 1 base outside the gene matches. Germline assignment: CDR1 LGHNA and CDR2 YSLEER. There are 14 residues in the CDR3. CDR3 sequence reads: CASRGLANTGELFF. CDR3 in DNA: TGCGCCAGCAGGGGACTAGCTAACACCGGGGAGCTGTTTTTT.

This chain uses TRBV6-6 with TRBJ1-1; the match to TRBD1 covers 7 bases. Trimming took 5 bases from V and 3 from J; bases not matched to a gene: 9. The CDR3 extends over 15 amino acids. The germline V gene has CDR1 MNHNY and CDR2 SVGAGI (reference sequence). The CDR3 sequence is CASSSRGPGDTEAFF. CDR3 bases: TGTGCCAGCAGTAGTAGGGGGCCGGGGGACACTGAAGCTTTCTTT.

The rearrangement uses TRBV15 and TRBJ1-1, with a possible D match to TRBD1 (5 bases). V lost 5 bases and J lost 9, with 13 bases in between. Per germline, CDR1 LNHNV and CDR2 YYDKDF (reference sequence). The CDR3 runs 12 residues. The DNA of the CDR3 is TGTGCCACCAGCGTGATGGGGGGTAAAGCTTTCTTT. Translated, it gives CATSVMGGKAFF.

The sample holds many counts of this clone. The rearrangement joins TRBV7-2 to TRBJ2-3; D is perhaps TRBD2 (6 bases). The germline CDR1 and CDR2 sequences are SGHTA and FQGNSA. The ends were cut back, 1 base at V and 2 bases at J, with 7 bases in the middle. The CDR3 totals 14 residues. The CDR3 DNA reads TGTGCCAGCAGCTTAGGGGGGGTCACAGATACGCAGTATTTT. Amino acids: CASSLGGVTDTQYF.

The gene calls are TRBV4-1 and TRBJ2-3, with D unclear. Deletions cut 1 base from V and 2 bases from J, with 13 bases between. Germline V lookup: CDR1 MGHRA, CDR2 YSYEKL. This CDR3 region has 16 residues. CDR3 loop: CASSQGYPPLTDTQYF. The CDR3 DNA sequence: TGCGCCAGCAGCCAAGGATACCCACCACTCACAGATACGCAGTATTTT.

J is TRBJ1-2 and V is TRBV11-1; 9 nucleotides line up with TRBD1. The CDR3 loop spans 14 amino acids. V trimming: 5 bases; J trimming: 5 bases; junction bases outside the gene matches: 6. Per the germline V gene, CDR1 is SGHAT and CDR2 is FQDESV (reference sequence). CDR3 nucleotides: TGTGCCAGCAGCCCGGACAGGGGAAATTATGGCTACACCTTC. It encodes CASSPDRGNYGYTF.

This clone was seen just once. The V call is TRBV5-4, the J call TRBJ1-2; D is ambiguous. This CDR3 is 13 amino acids long. V was cut by 0 bases and J by 7 bases, with 10 bases left in between. CDR1 and CDR2 (germline): SGHNT, YYREEE (reference sequence). CDR3 loop: CASSLGGSGGYTF. As DNA, the CDR3 is TGTGCCAGCAGCTTGGGAGGTTCGGGTGGCTACACCTTC.

The chain combines TRBV2 with TRBJ1-4; 7 bases map to TRBD1. The CDR3 extends over 12 amino acids. Trimming cost V 10 bases and J 7 bases; bases outside gene matches: 6. The germline CDR1 and CDR2 sequences are SNHLY and FYNNEI. CDR3 protein: CATSRDSEKLFF. As DNA, the CDR3 is TGTGCCACCTCCCGGGACAGTGAAAAACTGTTTTTT.

The sample holds a few counts of this clone. The rearrangement uses TRBV19 and TRBJ1-1; 8 nucleotides agree with TRBD1. The CDR3 is 13 residues long. Germline CDR1 is LNHDA and CDR2 is SQIVND (reference sequence). With 5 bases clipped from V and 2 bases from J, the junction kept 1 base outside the gene matches. CDR3 sequence: CASSGQGNTEAFF. Written as DNA, the CDR3 is TGTGCCAGTAGTGGACAGGGAAACACTGAAGCTTTCTTT.

Ten or more counts support this clone. This chain links TRBV4-3 with TRBJ2-1; perhaps TRBD1 as D (6 bases). Between the trimmed V and J ends, which lost 4 bases and 9 bases, there was a span of 16 bases. The CDR3 length is 14 residues. CDR1 and CDR2 (germline): LGHNA, YSLEER. Here the CDR3 reads CASSLLVRDTEQFF. The CDR3 DNA is TGCGCCAGCAGCCTGCTTGTGAGGGACACTGAGCAGTTCTTC.

The V and J genes are TRBV7-2 and TRBJ2-1, with TRBD2 matching over 9 bases. V trimming: 0 bases; J trimming: 10 bases; junction bases outside the gene matches: 7. CDR1 and CDR2 from the germline V gene are SGHTA and FQGNSA. The CDR3 sequence is 15 residues long. The CDR3 sequence is CASSLAYSSGEEQFF. The CDR3 DNA reads as TGTGCCAGCAGCTTAGCATATTCTAGCGGGGAGGAGCAGTTCTTC. Full variable domain (missing parts from reference TRBV7-2 and TRBJ2-1): GAGVSQSPSNKVTEKGKDVELRCDPISGHTALYWYRQSLGQGLEFLIYFQGNSAPDKSGLPSDRFSAERTGGSVSTLTIQRTQQEDSAVYLCASSLAYSSGEEQFFGPGTRLTVL.

The chain recombines TRBV7-6 with TRBJ2-6, with a tentative D call TRBD1 (6 bases). This CDR3 comprises 17 residues. Germline CDR1 SGHVS, CDR2 FNYEAQ. The germline V and J ends were trimmed by 0 bases and 1 base, with 10 bases remaining between them. In DNA, the CDR3 is TGTGCCAGCAGCTTAGCGCAGGGGTCGTCTGGGGCCAACGTCCTGACTTTC. This gives the protein CASSLAQGSSGANVLTF.

V is TRBV7-8 and J is TRBJ2-2, with 12 bases aligning to TRBD2. Germline V gene sequence: CDR1 SGHVS, CDR2 FQNEAQ. The CDR3 runs to 18 residues. V shed 3 bases, J shed 0 bases, and the junction held 5 bases outside the gene matches. The CDR3 sequence: CASSFGLAGTSNTGELFF. The CDR3 DNA sequence: TGTGCCAGCAGCTTCGGACTAGCGGGAACATCGAACACCGGGGAGCTGTTTTTT.